This TCR beta chain came from a study of cytotoxic CD8 clonotypes in ibrutinib-treated CLL. In the study overall: Of the patients, about a dozen were relapsed/refractory, about 15 treatment-naive and some 17 IGHV unmutated.

The targeted sequencing depth was 1 in 200,000 to 1 in 1 million T cells. The protocol was immunoSEQ multiplex PCR, while the TCRdb copy is restricted to in-frame clones and leaves out a portion. Of some 100,000 clones in the sample, 58% are singletons; the top ten hold around 37%. Germline-derived CDR1 and CDR2 are MGHRA and YSYEKL. V gave up 0 bases and J gave up 4 bases, with 13 bases separating them. CDR3 length: 16 residues. Note on this clone: Antigen: not known.

Whole-study findings and limits: Clonality went up at ibrutinib response and then declined back toward baseline at progression.

The TCR comes from a human donor with chronic lymphocytic leukemia. The chain carries TRBV4-1 and TRBJ2-1, with TRBD2 as a possible D gene (6 bases). Here the sequenced sample was PBMCs, taken after 24 months of ibrutinib treatment. The DNA of the CDR3 is TGCGCCAGCAGCCAAGATTTTGGGAGGAGATACAATGAGCAGTTCTTC. Encoded protein: CASSQDFGRRYNEQFF.